A selection of T cell receptor beta chains follows, all from one sample in a study of cytomegalovirus exposure and HLA in healthy donors. Sequencing used immunoSEQ multiplex PCR; TCRdb keeps in-frame clones, though not all of them. The repertoire holds 90,000 to 100,000 clones, with approximately 79% as singletons. Sequenced material: PBMCs. These receptors were taken from a male donor in good health and CMV-seronegative. The CDR3 runs from the conserved cysteine through the conserved F or W. D genes are given only for firm matches. Clone sizes are given selectively: once, few, many, or a class where the clone is expanded.

TRBJ2-7 NA TRBV6-5 NA CASSYGEAYEQYF TGTGCCAGCAGTTACGGGGAGGCCTACGAGCAGTACTTC
TRBJ1-2 NA TRBV5-6 NA CASSLAIGGEGYTF TGTGCCAGCAGCTTGGCCATAGGGGGGGAAGGCTACACCTTC
TRBJ2-1 TRBD2 TRBV28 NA CASSSQLLTSGTLYEQFF TGTGCCAGCAGTTCCCAACTCCTAACTAGCGGGACTCTCTATGAGCAGTTCTTC
TRBJ2-7 NA TRBV2 NA CASSPDRKWQYF TGTGCCAGCAGCCCAGACAGGAAATGGCAGTACTTC
TRBJ1-6 NA TRBV27 NA CASSPLMRGGNSPLHF TGTGCCAGCAGTCCCCTCATGAGGGGAGGTAATTCACCCCTCCACTTT
TRBJ1-4 NA TRBV27 few CASSFRAQLRGNEKLFF TGTGCCAGCAGTTTCAGGGCACAGCTCCGGGGGAATGAAAAACTGTTTTTT
TRBJ2-7 TRBD2 TRBV4-1 NA CASSQVSGTYEQYF TGCGCCAGCAGCCAAGTTAGCGGGACCTACGAGCAGTACTTC
TRBJ2-5 NA TRBV19 few CASSPHGDIQETQYF TGTGCCAGTAGTCCCCACGGGGATATCCAAGAGACCCAGTACTTC
TRBJ2-7 NA TRBV6-1 few CASRTGSYEQYF TGTGCCAGCAGGACAGGATCCTACGAGCAGTACTTC
TRBJ2-3 TRBD2 TRBV11-3 NA CASSRREAGSFVGTDTQYF TGTGCCAGCAGCCGGAGGGAAGCGGGGAGTTTTGTTGGCACAGATACGCAGTATTTT
TRBJ2-3 TRBD1 TRBV29-1 NA CSRAGGTDTQYF TGCAGCAGGGCAGGGGGTACAGATACGCAGTATTTT
TRBJ2-5 TRBD1 TRBV5-1 NA CASSLAGGRETQYF TGCGCCAGCAGCTTAGCAGGGGGCCGGGAGACCCAGTACTTC
TRBJ2-2 NA TRBV5-1 NA CASSLRPIEGVANTGELFF TGCGCCAGCAGCTTGAGACCTATCGAAGGGGTCGCGAACACCGGGGAGCTGTTTTTT
TRBJ2-6 NA TRBV30 NA CAYTDSSNQRSSGANVLTF TGTGCCTATACTGACAGTAGCAACCAAAGGAGCTCTGGGGCCAACGTCCTGACTTTC
TRBJ1-5 NA TRBV27 medium-sized CASTPTQDSNQPQHF TGTGCCAGCACCCCGACACAGGATAGCAATCAGCCCCAGCATTTT
TRBJ1-1 TRBD1 TRBV7-9 few CSSSLGGQGAEAFF TGTTCCAGCAGCTTAGGCGGACAGGGGGCTGAAGCTTTCTTT
TRBJ2-3 NA TRBV7-8 NA CASSLVFEAITDTQYF TGTGCCAGCAGCTTAGTGTTCGAGGCTATCACAGATACGCAGTATTTT
TRBJ1-6 TRBD1 TRBV7-9 NA CASSLAPTGVNSPLHF TGTGCCAGCAGCTTAGCGCCGACAGGGGTCAATTCACCCCTCCACTTT
TRBJ2-4 NA TRBV5-4 NA CASSLDRGGKNIQYF TGTGCCAGCAGCTTGGACAGGGGGGGCAAAAACATTCAGTACTTC
TRBJ2-5 NA TRBV5-1 few CASSFSNQETQYF TGCGCCAGCAGCTTTTCCAACCAAGAGACCCAGTACTTC
TRBJ2-1 NA TRBV19 few CASSISTQVNNEQFF TGTGCCAGTAGTATTTCCACTCAGGTTAACAATGAGCAGTTCTTC
TRBJ2-7 TRBD2 TRBV18 few CASSPRGTSGYSYEQYF TGTGCCAGCTCACCGAGGGGGACTAGCGGTTACTCCTACGAGCAGTACTTC
TRBJ1-3 TRBD1 TRBV18 few CASSPSPGQGTGNTIYF TGTGCCAGCTCACCCAGTCCGGGACAGGGGACTGGAAACACCATATATTTT
TRBJ1-2 TRBD1 TRBV28 NA CASSLDRAPYGYTF TGTGCCAGCAGTTTAGACAGGGCCCCTTATGGCTACACCTTC
TRBJ1-4 TRBD1 TRBV9 NA CASSPPQGGGNEKLFF TGTGCCAGCAGCCCTCCCCAGGGGGGAGGTAATGAAAAACTGTTTTTT
TRBJ1-2 NA TRBV4-2 once CASSQEGGAGYTF TGTGCCAGCAGCCAAGAGGGGGGAGCTGGCTACACCTTC
TRBJ2-7 TRBD1 TRBV6-5 NA CASSRGRDEQYF TGTGCCAGTTCCAGGGGGCGAGACGAGCAGTACTTC
TRBJ1-1 NA TRBV7-9 NA CASSQTGGDTEAFF TGTGCCAGCAGCCAAACTGGCGGAGACACTGAAGCTTTCTTT
TRBJ2-5 TRBD2 TRBV5-1 NA CASSSGLAGPQETQYF TGCGCCAGCAGCTCGGGACTAGCGGGACCCCAAGAGACCCAGTACTTC
TRBJ2-7 NA TRBV29-1 NA CSVSDRVAIRRSYEQYF TGCAGCGTGAGCGATCGGGTAGCAATTCGACGGTCCTACGAGCAGTACTTC
TRBJ2-7 TRBD1 TRBV9 NA CASSPGQGADEQYF TGTGCCAGCAGCCCGGGACAGGGGGCAGACGAGCAGTACTTC
TRBJ2-3 TRBD2 TRBV7-2 NA CASSLVRGVTDTQYF TGTGCCAGCAGCTTAGTTCGGGGGGTCACAGATACGCAGTATTTT
TRBJ2-2 TRBD1 TRBV19 NA CASSDGQGRNTGELFF TGTGCCAGTAGTGACGGACAGGGCAGAAACACCGGGGAGCTGTTTTTT
TRBJ2-7 NA TRBV5-1 NA CASSEGSRPKFYEQYF TGCGCCAGCAGCGAAGGTTCTAGGCCCAAGTTCTACGAGCAGTACTTC
TRBJ2-1 NA TRBV5-1 NA CASSFNNEQFF TGCGCCAGCAGTTTCAACAATGAGCAGTTCTTC
TRBJ2-7 NA TRBV5-4 NA CASSPPTSSSEQYF TGTGCCAGCAGCCCCCCCACTAGTTCGAGCGAGCAGTACTTC
TRBJ2-5 NA TRBV25-1 NA CASSQRGYQETQYF TGTGCCAGCAGTCAGAGAGGGTACCAAGAGACCCAGTACTTC
TRBJ1-4 TRBD1 TRBV28 NA CASSGGQVGNEKLFF TGTGCCAGCAGCGGCGGACAGGTCGGTAATGAAAAACTGTTTTTT
TRBJ1-5 TRBD1 TRBV19 NA CASETGEGNQPQHF TGTGCCAGTGAGACAGGGGAGGGCAATCAGCCCCAGCATTTT
TRBJ1-1 TRBD1 TRBV5-6 NA CASSQIDREVVDEAFF TGTGCCAGCAGCCAAATCGACAGGGAGGTCGTCGATGAAGCTTTCTTT
TRBJ1-2 TRBD1 TRBV2 NA CASSEGQNYGYTF TGTGCCAGCAGCGAGGGACAGAACTATGGCTACACCTTC
TRBJ1-1 NA TRBV21-1 NA CASSKTQGSAFF TGTGCCAGCAGCAAGACACAGGGTTCCGCTTTCTTT
TRBJ2-6 NA TRBV18 NA CASSPTGASGANVLTF TGTGCCAGCTCACCGACAGGAGCCTCTGGGGCCAACGTCCTGACTTTC
TRBJ2-1 TRBD2 TRBV15 few CATSRDLAGEHYNEQFF TGTGCCACCAGCAGAGATCTAGCGGGAGAGCACTACAATGAGCAGTTCTTC
TRBJ2-5 NA TRBV6-1 once CASSDYSEETQYF TGTGCCAGCAGTGACTATTCGGAAGAGACCCAGTACTTC
TRBJ1-2 NA TRBV28 NA CASSGDNIYGYTF TGTGCCAGCAGTGGGGACAACATCTATGGCTACACCTTC
TRBJ1-1 NA TRBV29-1 NA CSVVLGQNTEAFF TGCAGCGTTGTTTTGGGGCAGAACACTGAAGCTTTCTTT
TRBJ2-1 NA TRBV5-1 few CASSLDPPDTHNEQFF TGCGCCAGCAGCTTGGACCCCCCAGACACGCACAATGAGCAGTTCTTC
TRBJ2-7 TRBD1 TRBV19 NA CASSKTGQGPYEQYF TGTGCCAGTAGTAAAACGGGACAGGGCCCCTACGAGCAGTACTTC
TRBJ1-4 NA TRBV9 NA CASSVATGSSNEKLFF TGTGCCAGCAGCGTAGCCACAGGGAGTTCTAATGAAAAACTGTTTTTT
TRBJ2-7 TRBD2 TRBV9 NA CASSVGGSKDEQYF TGTGCCAGCAGCGTAGGCGGGAGTAAGGACGAGCAGTACTTC
TRBJ2-5 TRBD2 TRBV19 NA CASSTVGGGQETQYF TGTGCCAGTAGTACGGTTGGGGGAGGGCAAGAGACCCAGTACTTC
TRBJ2-7 TRBD2 TRBV29-1 once CSVGASGSPYEQYF TGCAGCGTTGGAGCTAGCGGGAGTCCCTACGAGCAGTACTTC